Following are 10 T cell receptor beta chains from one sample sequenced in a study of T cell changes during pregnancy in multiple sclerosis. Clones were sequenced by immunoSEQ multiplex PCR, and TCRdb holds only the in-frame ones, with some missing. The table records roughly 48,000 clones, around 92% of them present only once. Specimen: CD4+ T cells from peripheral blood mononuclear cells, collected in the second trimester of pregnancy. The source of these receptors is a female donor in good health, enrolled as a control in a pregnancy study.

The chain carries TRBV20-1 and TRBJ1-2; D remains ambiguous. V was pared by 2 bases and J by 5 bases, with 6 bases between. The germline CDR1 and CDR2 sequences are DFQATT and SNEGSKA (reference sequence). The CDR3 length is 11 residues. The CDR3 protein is CSARNGYGYTF. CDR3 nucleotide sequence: TGCAGTGCTAGAAACGGTTATGGCTACACCTTC.

CDR3 nucleotides: TGTGCCAGCAGTTTACTAGCGGTGCAGTATCCGAGCACCGGGGAGCTGTTTTTT. This encodes CASSLLAVQYPSTGELFF. This chain joins TRBV27 and TRBJ2-2; 7 bases fit TRBD2. V lost 2 bases, J lost 4 bases, and 13 bases stayed unmatched. The CDR3 is 18 residues long. Germline values: CDR1 MNHEY, CDR2 SMNVEV (reference sequence).

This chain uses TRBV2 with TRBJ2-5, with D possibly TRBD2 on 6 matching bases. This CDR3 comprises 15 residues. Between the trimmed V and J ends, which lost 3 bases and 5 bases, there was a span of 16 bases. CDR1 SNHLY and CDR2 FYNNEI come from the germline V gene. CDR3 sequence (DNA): TGTGCCAGCAGTGAGAGAAAGGGTGGGGGGGAGACCCAGTACTTC. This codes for CASSERKGGGETQYF.

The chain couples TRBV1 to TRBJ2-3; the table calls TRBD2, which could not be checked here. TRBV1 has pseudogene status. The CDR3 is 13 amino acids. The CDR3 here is CTSTPGLARTQYF. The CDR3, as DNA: TGCACCAGCACCCCGGGACTAGCTCGGACGCAGTATTTT.

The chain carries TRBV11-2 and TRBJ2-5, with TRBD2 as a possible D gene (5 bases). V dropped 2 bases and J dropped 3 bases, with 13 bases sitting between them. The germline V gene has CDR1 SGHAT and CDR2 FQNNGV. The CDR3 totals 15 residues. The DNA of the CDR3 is TGTGCCAGCAGCTTAACGGGGTTGAGGGAAGAGACCCAGTACTTC. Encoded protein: CASSLTGLREETQYF.

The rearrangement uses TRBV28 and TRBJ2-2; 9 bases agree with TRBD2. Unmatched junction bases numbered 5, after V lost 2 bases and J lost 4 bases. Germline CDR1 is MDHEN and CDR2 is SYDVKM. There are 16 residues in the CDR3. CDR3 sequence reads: CASSLDWRGGTGELFF. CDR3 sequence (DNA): TGTGCCAGCAGTTTAGATTGGCGGGGGGGCACCGGGGAGCTGTTTTTT.

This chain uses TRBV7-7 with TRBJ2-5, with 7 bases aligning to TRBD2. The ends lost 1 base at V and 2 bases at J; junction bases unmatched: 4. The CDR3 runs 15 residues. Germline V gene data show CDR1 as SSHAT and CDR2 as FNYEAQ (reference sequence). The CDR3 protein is CASSLVGGIQETQYF. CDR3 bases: TGTGCCAGCAGCTTAGTCGGGGGGATACAAGAGACCCAGTACTTC.

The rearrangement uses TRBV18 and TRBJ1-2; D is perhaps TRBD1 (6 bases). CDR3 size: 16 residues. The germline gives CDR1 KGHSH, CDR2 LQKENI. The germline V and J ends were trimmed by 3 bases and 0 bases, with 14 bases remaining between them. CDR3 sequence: CASSPKTYRANYGYTF. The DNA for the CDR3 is TGTGCCAGCTCACCGAAAACTTACAGGGCTAACTATGGCTACACCTTC.

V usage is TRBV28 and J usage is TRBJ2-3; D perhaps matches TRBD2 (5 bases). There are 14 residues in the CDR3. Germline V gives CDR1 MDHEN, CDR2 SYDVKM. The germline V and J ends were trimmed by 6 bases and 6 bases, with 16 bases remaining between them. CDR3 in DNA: TGTGCCAGCAGCCCCCCAGGAGGTTTCGATACGCAGTATTTT. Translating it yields CASSPPGGFDTQYF.

Here the CDR3 reads CASSLEEPNNEQFF. As DNA, the CDR3 is TGTGCCAGCAGTTTAGAGGAACCCAACAATGAGCAGTTCTTC. The chain combines TRBV28 with TRBJ2-1; D gene ambiguous. The V and J ends lost 2 bases and 5 bases respectively, with 10 bases between them. From germline, CDR1 is MDHEN and CDR2 SYDVKM. The CDR3 runs to 14 residues.